These 25 T cell receptor beta chains share one sample of origin, sequenced in a study of cytomegalovirus exposure and HLA in healthy donors. Primers included in the PCR were 60 Vbeta and 13 Jbeta primers. Produced via immunoSEQ multiplex PCR; TCRdb's table is partial and in-frame only. The sample contains some 99,000 clones, roughly 70% of which appear only once. The sample taken for sequencing was PBMCs. Receptor source: a woman between 65 and 79 years old in good health and CMV-seropositive.

V usage is TRBV6-5 and J usage is TRBJ2-3; TRBD2 matches 9 bases. This CDR3 contains 16 residues. Trimming removed 2 bases from V and 4 bases from J; junction bases left unmatched: 7. Per germline, CDR1 MNHEY and CDR2 SVGAGI. The CDR3 loop reads CASSYAGTSSSDTQYF. The DNA for the CDR3 is TGTGCCAGCAGTTACGCCGGGACTAGCAGTTCAGATACGCAGTATTTT.

This clone has a single count. This chain joins TRBV5-4 and TRBJ2-5, with 11 bases matching TRBD2. Germline lookup yields CDR1 SGHNT and CDR2 YYREEE (reference sequence). The J segment lost 2 bases and the V segment lost 1 base, leaving 10 bases of the junction unmatched. The CDR3 loop spans 18 amino acids. The CDR3 spells CASSLWRLAGRGQETQYF. The CDR3, as DNA: TGTGCCAGCAGCTTGTGGAGACTAGCGGGGCGGGGACAAGAGACCCAGTACTTC.

The chain recombines TRBV7-9 with TRBJ1-3, with D possibly being TRBD1 (5 bases). The ends were cut back, 4 bases at V and 1 base at J, with 14 bases in the middle. Germline CDR1 is SEHNR and CDR2 is FQNEAQ (reference sequence). This CDR3 has 16 residues. CDR3 in amino acids: CASSSLPGGSGNTIYF. The CDR3 region has the DNA TGTGCCAGCAGCTCCCTCCCGGGGGGGTCTGGAAACACCATATATTTT.

This clone was picked up a small number of times. Other DNA sequences in the sample encode the same CDR3. The V call is TRBV6-5, the J call TRBJ1-1; no clear D. With 1 base removed from V and 0 bases from J, the gap between germline ends came to 9 bases. Germline lookup yields CDR1 MNHEY and CDR2 SVGAGI. The CDR3 covers 15 residues. CDR3 nucleotide sequence: TGTGCCAGCAGTTACTACAGACAAATGAACACTGAAGCTTTCTTT. Translating gives CASSYYRQMNTEAFF.

The CDR3 region is CASSSQDHGYTF. CDR3 DNA: TGCGCCAGCAGCTCACAGGACCATGGCTACACCTTC. The rearrangement uses TRBV5-1 and TRBJ1-2; weak D call: TRBD1 (5 bases). Trimming left V 3 bases short and J 6 bases short, with 9 bases between. The CDR3 spans 12 residues. Germline V gene lookup returns CDR1 SGHRS and CDR2 YFSETQ.

The chain is built from TRBV12-5 and TRBJ1-6; 9 bases match TRBD1. Germline CDR1 reads LGHNT; CDR2 reads FRNRAP. CDR3 length equals 15 residues. V lost 6 bases and J lost 7; bases outside the gene matches: 7. CDR3 in DNA: TGTGCTAGTGGCTCGGGACAGGGTGGGAATTCACCCCTCCACTTT. Protein product: CASGSGQGGNSPLHF.

The chain is built from TRBV6-5 and TRBJ1-4, with 10 positions matching TRBD1. This CDR3 contains 14 residues. The germline V gene encodes CDR1 MNHEY and CDR2 SVGAGI. V was pared by 4 bases and J by 8 bases, with 4 bases of the junction left unmatched. This chain's CDR3 is CASSFGQGVEKLFF. DNA for the CDR3: TGTGCCAGCAGTTTCGGACAGGGGGTCGAAAAACTGTTTTTT.

This clone was recorded a few times. J is TRBJ2-3 and V is TRBV27; TRBD2 matches 9 bases. The trim removed 7 bases at V and 2 bases at J, leaving 10 bases unmatched. The CDR3 contains 16 residues. Per germline, CDR1 MNHEY and CDR2 SMNVEV (reference sequence). CDR3 sequence (DNA): TGTGCCAGCATGGGACAAATAGCGGGGGTCACAGATACGCAGTATTTT. It specifies CASMGQIAGVTDTQYF.

This chain uses TRBV9 with TRBJ1-6, with D unclear. There are 14 residues in the CDR3. The germline CDR1 and CDR2 sequences are SGDLS and YYNGEE. V was shortened by 0 bases and J by 7 bases, with 8 bases between the two germline ends. The CDR3 sequence is CASSVDWANSPLHF. In DNA, the CDR3 is TGTGCCAGCAGCGTAGATTGGGCGAATTCACCCCTCCACTTT.

V is TRBV7-9 and J is TRBJ1-1; 8 bases map to TRBD1. Germline loops: CDR1 SEHNR, CDR2 FQNEAQ (reference sequence). V dropped 1 base and J dropped 10; count of bases not matched to a gene: 8. The CDR3 is 14 amino acids. The CDR3 coding sequence is TGTGCCAGCAGCTTAGGACAGGGGCCAAGGGGAGCTTTCTTT. Its translation: CASSLGQGPRGAFF.

The DNA for the CDR3 is TGTGCCAGTAGGACGACGGCGGGACCCCTCCACTTT. It yields the protein CASRTTAGPLHF. V is TRBV19 and J is TRBJ1-6; D gene uncertain. This CDR3 comprises 12 residues. The V gene lost 6 bases and the J gene lost 12 bases, with 12 bases spanning the gap. Germline CDR1 LNHDA, CDR2 SQIVND (reference sequence).

The rearrangement links TRBV2 to TRBJ1-1, with D hard to call. V lost 8 bases and J 7 bases, leaving 14 bases between the germline ends. Germline-derived CDR1 and CDR2 are SNHLY and FYNNEI. This CDR3 comprises 12 residues. The CDR3 nucleotides read TGTGCCAGCTCCGGGCCCGGGGTTGAAGCTTTCTTT. Translating it yields CASSGPGVEAFF.

Comment on this clone: Other DNA sequences in the sample encode the same CDR3. The V gene is TRBV6-5, the J gene TRBJ2-5, with TRBD1 matching over 12 bases. Germline assignment: CDR1 MNHEY and CDR2 SVGAGI. This CDR3 has 16 residues. V dropped 0 bases and J dropped 5; count of bases not matched to a gene: 4. This CDR3 reads CASSYSTGTGGETQYF. In nucleotides, the CDR3 is TGTGCCAGCAGTTACTCCACCGGGACAGGGGGCGAGACCCAGTACTTC.

The J gene is TRBJ1-5, the V gene TRBV6-6; a weak D match, TRBD1 (5 bases). This CDR3 region has 15 residues. Germline-derived CDR1 and CDR2 are MNHNY and SVGAGI (reference sequence). The V end was cut by 7 bases, the J end by 6 bases, with 19 bases between. CDR3 in amino acids: CASTNSGQGGQPQHF. The CDR3 region has the DNA TGTGCCAGCACTAATAGCGGGCAGGGTGGTCAGCCCCAGCATTTT.

V usage is TRBV6-5 and J usage is TRBJ1-6; 8 nucleotides match TRBD1. Germline V lookup: CDR1 MNHEY, CDR2 SVGAGI. This CDR3 comprises 14 residues. The V segment lost 5 bases and the J segment 7 bases; nucleotides outside the gene matches: 4. CDR3 sequence reads: CASSQTGANSPLHF. The CDR3 nucleotides are TGTGCCAGCAGTCAGACAGGGGCGAATTCACCCCTCCACTTT.

The V gene is TRBV9, the J gene TRBJ1-4, with D perhaps TRBD1 (5 bases). Germline V gene lookup returns CDR1 SGDLS and CDR2 YYNGEE. Deletions cut 2 bases from V and 3 bases from J, with 11 bases between. The CDR3 has 15 residues. CDR3 protein: CASSVAGLANEKLFF. In DNA form, the CDR3 reads TGTGCCAGCAGCGTCGCAGGGCTCGCTAATGAAAAACTGTTTTTT.

Here the CDR3 DNA reads TGTGCCAGCAGCTTCGACAGGGACCCCTCGAACTATGGCTACACCTTC. Amino acids: CASSFDRDPSNYGYTF. This rearrangement joins TRBV5-6 to TRBJ1-2, with 7 bases that match TRBD1. V lost 2 bases, J lost 2 bases, and 9 bases stayed unmatched. This CDR3 contains 16 residues. Germline V gene sequence: CDR1 SGHDT, CDR2 YYEEEE.

This clone was observed once. J is TRBJ1-2 and V is TRBV6-5, with a weak D call TRBD1 (5 bases). The CDR3 spans 14 residues. The germline CDR1 and CDR2 sequences are MNHEY and SVGAGI. The V and J ends lost 2 bases and 4 bases respectively, with 11 bases between them. The DNA for the CDR3 is TGTGCCAGCAGTTACCTTTTAGGGGCCTATGGCTACACCTTC. Translating it yields CASSYLLGAYGYTF.

This clone was counted only a few times. The rearrangement links TRBV5-4 to TRBJ2-3, with 10 positions matching TRBD2. With 5 bases clipped from V and 4 bases from J, the junction kept 10 bases outside the gene matches. Germline CDR1 and CDR2: SGHNT and YYREEE (reference sequence). This CDR3 has 16 amino acids. The DNA for the CDR3 is TGTGCCAGCAGGTCGTTAAGCGGGGGGGCCCCAGATACGCAGTATTTT. This translates into CASRSLSGGAPDTQYF.

The chain has TRBV10-3 and TRBJ2-1, with 7 bases fitting TRBD1. The V gene's germline CDR1 is ENHRY and CDR2 SYGVKD. V lost 7 bases, J lost 3 bases, and 3 bases stayed unmatched. This CDR3 spans 13 amino acids. The CDR3 reads CAITGTVYNEQFF. CDR3 nucleotides: TGTGCCATCACCGGGACAGTCTACAATGAGCAGTTCTTC.

J is TRBJ2-2 and V is TRBV6-1; TRBD2 aligns across 12 bases. The germline V gene has CDR1 MNHNS and CDR2 SASEGT. The V and J ends lost 10 bases and 7 bases, in that order; junction bases with no gene match: 7. The CDR3 is 14 amino acids. In DNA form, the CDR3 reads TGTGCCACCCGACTAGCGGGGGCCCTCGGGGAGCTGTTTTTT. This codes for CATRLAGALGELFF.

The chain is built from TRBV11-2 and TRBJ2-1, with TRBD1 identical over 9 bases. This CDR3 has 13 residues. Unmatched junction bases numbered 5, after V lost 4 bases and J lost 10 bases. In germline, CDR1 is SGHAT, CDR2 FQNNGV. The DNA of the CDR3 is TGTGCCAGCAGCTGGACAGGGGAACGGGAGCAGTTCTTC. The encoded protein is CASSWTGEREQFF.

The chain links TRBV7-3 to TRBJ2-2, with D possibly TRBD1 on 6 matching bases. There are 15 residues in the CDR3. The V end was cut by 5 bases, the J end by 1 base, with 11 bases between. CDR1 and CDR2 (germline): SGHTA, FQGTGA. The DNA of the CDR3 is TGTGCCAGCAGCCCTCAGGGGCTGAACACCGGGGAGCTGTTTTTT. It is translated as CASSPQGLNTGELFF. Variable domain in full (rest from reference TRBV7-3 and TRBJ2-2): GAGVSQTPSNKVTEKGKYVELRCDPISGHTALYWYRQSLGQGPEFLIYFQGTGAADDSGLPNDRFFAVRPEGSVSTLKIQRTERGDSAVYLCASSPQGLNTGELFFGEGSRLTVL.

This clone was counted only a few times. J is TRBJ2-2 and V is TRBV4-1, with 8 nucleotides matching TRBD1. The CDR3 is 16 amino acids. Germline trimming cut 2 bases from V and 4 bases from J; bases unmatched to any gene: 6. CDR1 is MGHRA, CDR2 YSYEKL, per germline. CDR3 nucleotide sequence: TGCGCCAGCAGCCAACAACCCGGGACAGGCACCGGGGAGCTGTTTTTT. This encodes CASSQQPGTGTGELFF.

V usage is TRBV19 and J usage is TRBJ1-5, with 8 bases that match TRBD1. Germline-derived CDR1 and CDR2 are LNHDA and SQIVND (reference sequence). Trimming took 10 bases from V and 5 from J; bases not matched to a gene: 7. CDR3 length equals 13 residues. The CDR3 protein is CATTDRAYQPQHF. DNA for the CDR3: TGTGCCACCACGGACAGGGCCTATCAGCCCCAGCATTTT.